A single TCR beta chain is shown here with its context. The antigen is not known. The source of the sample is a study of shared clonotypes between healthy human individuals. Overall study context: Every donor yielded three CD4 naive, three CD4 memory, two CD8 naive and one CD8 memory plate. Overall study findings and caveats: Rarefaction gave evidence that sorted-subset sequencing remained incomplete despite large depth.

CDR3 length equals 15 residues. Germline CDR1 reads SGHDT; CDR2 reads YYEEEE. Trimming cost V 0 bases and J 4 bases; bases outside gene matches: 4. CD45RO-negative CD8 cells positively selected for CCR7 made up the naive population, which excluded terminally differentiated effector memory CD45RA+ cells. Every subset had its genomic DNA shared out evenly among several immunoSEQ plates. The method was immunoSEQ multiplex PCR; TCRdb's version includes in-frame clones alone and lacks a portion of them. Among more than 500,000 clones listed, roughly 95% were seen once. This receptor was taken from a woman under 40 in good health. Sequencing used naive CD8+ T cells sorted from blood. J is TRBJ2-7 and V is TRBV5-6, with 10 nucleotides matching TRBD1. The CDR3 bases are TGTGCCAGCAGCTTGGGTTGGACAGGGGGGTACGAGCAGTACTTC. Its protein product is CASSLGWTGGYEQYF.